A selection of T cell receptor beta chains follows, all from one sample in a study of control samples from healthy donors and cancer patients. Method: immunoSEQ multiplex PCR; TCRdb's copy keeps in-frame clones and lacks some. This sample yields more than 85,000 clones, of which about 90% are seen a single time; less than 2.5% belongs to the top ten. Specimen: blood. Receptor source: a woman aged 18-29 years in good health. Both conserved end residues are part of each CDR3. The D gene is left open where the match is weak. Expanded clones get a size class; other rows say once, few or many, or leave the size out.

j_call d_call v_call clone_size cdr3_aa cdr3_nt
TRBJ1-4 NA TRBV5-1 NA CASSLRQAATNEKLFF TGCGCCAGCAGCTTGAGACAGGCCGCAACTAATGAAAAACTGTTTTTT
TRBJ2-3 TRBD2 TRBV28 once CASSSGRVDRSTDTQYF TGTGCCAGCAGCTCTGGGAGGGTAGACCGCAGCACAGATACGCAGTATTTT
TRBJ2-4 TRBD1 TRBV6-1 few CASSEGGQGPNIQYF TGTGCCAGCAGTGAAGGGGGACAGGGCCCTAACATTCAGTACTTC
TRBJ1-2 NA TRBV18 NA CASSPLGGANYGYTF TGTGCCAGCTCACCACTGGGGGGAGCTAACTATGGCTACACCTTC
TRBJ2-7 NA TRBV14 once CASSQTGVGAYEQYF TGTGCCAGCAGCCAAACCGGAGTAGGGGCCTACGAGCAGTACTTC
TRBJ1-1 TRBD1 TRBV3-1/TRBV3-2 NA CASSQGVSGGTEAFF TGTGCCAGCAGCCAAGGGGTCTCAGGGGGCACTGAAGCTTTCTTT
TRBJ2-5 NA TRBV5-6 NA CASSLAQGYGTQYF TGTGCCAGCAGCTTGGCTCAGGGTTATGGGACCCAGTACTTC
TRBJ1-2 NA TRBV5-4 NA CASSLRLNYGYTF TGTGCCAGCAGCTTGCGACTAAACTATGGCTACACCTTC
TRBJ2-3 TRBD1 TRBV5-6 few CASNPTGHISTDTQYF TGTGCCAGCAACCCGACAGGGCACATAAGCACAGATACGCAGTATTTT
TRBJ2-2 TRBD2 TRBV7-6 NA CASSLLLAGTKGTGELFF TGTGCCAGCAGCTTATTACTAGCGGGAACGAAGGGGACCGGGGAGCTGTTTTTT
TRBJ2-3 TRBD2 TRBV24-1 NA CATDLGGFGTQYF TGTGCCACGGACTTGGGGGGGTTTGGTACGCAGTATTTT
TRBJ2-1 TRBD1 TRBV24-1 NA CAIGQGINEQFF TGTGCCATAGGACAGGGGATCAATGAGCAGTTCTTC
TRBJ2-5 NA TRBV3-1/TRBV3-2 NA CASSPEQETQYF TGTGCCAGCAGCCCCGAGCAGGAGACCCAGTACTTC
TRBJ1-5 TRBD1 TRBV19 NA CASSIPGQGWHQPQHF TGTGCCAGTAGTATTCCGGGACAGGGGTGGCATCAGCCCCAGCATTTT
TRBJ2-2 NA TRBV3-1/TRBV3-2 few CASSQGRFPNTGELFF TGTGCCAGCAGCCAAGGTAGATTCCCGAACACCGGGGAGCTGTTTTTT
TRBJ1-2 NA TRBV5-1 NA CASSSDPSNYGYTF TGCGCCAGCAGCTCGGACCCCTCTAACTATGGCTACACCTTC
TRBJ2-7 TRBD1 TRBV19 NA CASSIYRGYEQYF TGTGCCAGTAGTATCTACAGGGGCTACGAGCAGTACTTC
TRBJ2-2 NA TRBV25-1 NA CASSVGFNTGELFF TGTGCCAGCAGTGTAGGATTCAACACCGGGGAGCTGTTTTTT
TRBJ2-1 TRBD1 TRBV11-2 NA CASSRGGQGRGQFF TGTGCCAGCAGCCGGGGGGGACAGGGGCGCGGGCAGTTCTTC
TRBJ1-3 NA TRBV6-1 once CASSEVGNTIYF TGTGCCAGCAGTGAAGTTGGAAACACCATATATTTT
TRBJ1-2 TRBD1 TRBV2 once CASGTDYGYTF TGTGCCAGCGGGACAGACTATGGCTACACCTTC
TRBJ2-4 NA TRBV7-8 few CASSLRVKSRGAVPIQYF TGTGCCAGCAGCTTACGAGTTAAGTCAAGGGGCGCGGTACCCATTCAGTACTTC
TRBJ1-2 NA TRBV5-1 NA CASSLVRSPTGANYGYTF TGCGCCAGCAGCTTGGTGCGGTCTCCTACTGGAGCTAACTATGGCTACACCTTC
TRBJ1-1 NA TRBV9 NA CASSVGPVGSDEAFF TGTGCCAGCAGCGTAGGCCCCGTGGGCTCGGATGAGGCTTTCTTT
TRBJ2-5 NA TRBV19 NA CASSIQGLGRETQYF TGTGCCAGTAGTATACAGGGTTTGGGTAGAGAGACCCAGTACTTC
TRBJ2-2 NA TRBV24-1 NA CATSQEGPSRELFF TGTGCCACCAGTCAAGAAGGACCCTCTCGGGAGCTGTTTTTT
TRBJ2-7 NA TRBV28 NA CASSFRGARDEQYF TGTGCCAGCAGTTTTCGGGGGGCGAGGGACGAGCAGTACTTC
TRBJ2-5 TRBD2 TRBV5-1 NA CASSGPGLAEETQYF TGCGCCAGCAGCGGGCCTGGACTAGCGGAAGAGACCCAGTACTTC
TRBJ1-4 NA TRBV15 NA CATSPQLDEKLFF TGTGCCACCAGCCCACAACTGGATGAAAAACTGTTTTTT
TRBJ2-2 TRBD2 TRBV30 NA CAWIHSGGRNTGELFF TGTGCCTGGATCCATAGCGGGGGGCGTAACACCGGGGAGCTGTTTTTT
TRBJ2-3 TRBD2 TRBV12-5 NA CASASPGKREGLLTDTQYF TGTGCTAGTGCCTCACCTGGGAAGCGGGAGGGCCTTTTAACAGATACGCAGTATTTT